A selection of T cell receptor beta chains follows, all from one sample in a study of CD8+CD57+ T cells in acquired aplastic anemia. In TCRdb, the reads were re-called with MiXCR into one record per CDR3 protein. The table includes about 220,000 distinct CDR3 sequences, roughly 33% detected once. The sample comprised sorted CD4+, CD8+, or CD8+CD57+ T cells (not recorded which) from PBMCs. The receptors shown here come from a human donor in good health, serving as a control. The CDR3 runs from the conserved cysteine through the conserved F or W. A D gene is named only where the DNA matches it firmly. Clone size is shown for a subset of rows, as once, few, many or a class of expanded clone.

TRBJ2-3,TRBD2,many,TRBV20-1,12,CSVSGSADTQYF,TGCAGTGTTAGCGGGAGCGCAGATACGCAGTATTTT
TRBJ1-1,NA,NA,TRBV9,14,CAGSDHSGNTEAFF,TGTGCCGGCAGCGACCATTCGGGGAACACTGAAGCTTTCTTT
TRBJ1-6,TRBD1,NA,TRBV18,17,CASSRTGEISYNSPLHF,TGTGCCAGCTCGCGGACAGGGGAAATCTCCTATAATTCACCCCTCCACTTT
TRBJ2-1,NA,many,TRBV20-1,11,CSAQVYNEQFF,TGCAGTGCCCAAGTTTACAATGAGCAGTTCTTC
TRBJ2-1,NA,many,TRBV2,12,CASSENINEQFF,TGTGCCAGCAGTGAAAATATCAATGAGCAGTTCTTC
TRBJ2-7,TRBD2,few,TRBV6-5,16,CASSYVAGGLAYEQYF,TGTGCCAGCAGTTACGTGGCGGGAGGTTTGGCCTACGAGCAGTACTTC
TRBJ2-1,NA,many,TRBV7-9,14,CASSLIADLNEQFF,TGTGCCAGCAGCTTAATAGCCGACCTTAATGAGCAGTTCTTC
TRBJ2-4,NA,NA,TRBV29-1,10,CSVAGNIQYF,TGCAGCGTCGCAGGGAACATTCAGTACTTC
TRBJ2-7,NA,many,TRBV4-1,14,CASSRGVLDYEQYF,TGCGCCAGCAGCCGGGGCGTTCTCGACTACGAGCAGTACTTC
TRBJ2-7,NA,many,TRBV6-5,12,CASSQGAYEQYF,TGTGCCAGCAGTCAAGGGGCCTACGAGCAGTACTTC
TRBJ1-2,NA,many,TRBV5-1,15,CASSLNEGLVYGYTF,TGCGCCAGCAGCTTGAATGAAGGGTTGGTCTATGGCTACACCTTC
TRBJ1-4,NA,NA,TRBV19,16,CASTDRPSATNEKLFF,TGTGCCAGCACAGACAGGCCCTCGGCAACTAATGAAAAACTGTTTTTT
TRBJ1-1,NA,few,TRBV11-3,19,CASSLVIWQGPRRNTEAFF,TGTGCCAGCAGCTTAGTTATTTGGCAGGGGCCGAGGAGGAACACTGAAGCTTTCTTT
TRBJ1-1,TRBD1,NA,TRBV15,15,CATSSSTGGYTEAFF,TGTGCCACCAGCAGCTCGACAGGGGGCTACACTGAAGCTTTCTTT
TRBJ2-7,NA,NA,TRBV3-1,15,CASSQDYTLAYEQYF,TGTGCCAGCAGCCAAGACTACACCCTTGCCTACGAGCAGTACTTC
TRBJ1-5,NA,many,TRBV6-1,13,CASTKYSNQPQHF,TGTGCCAGCACCAAGTATAGCAATCAGCCCCAGCATTTT
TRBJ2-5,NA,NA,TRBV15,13,CATSRDHQETQYF,TGTGCCACCAGCAGGGACCACCAAGAGACCCAGTACTTC
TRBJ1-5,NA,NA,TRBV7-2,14,CASSPGDGNQPQHF,TGTGCCAGCAGCCCGGGGGATGGCAATCAGCCCCAGCATTTT
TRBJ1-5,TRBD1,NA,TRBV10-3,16,CASSSSRDRNNEPQHF,TGTGCCAGCAGTTCCTCACGGGACAGAAACAATGAGCCCCAGCATTTT
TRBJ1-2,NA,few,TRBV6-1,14,CASSEVRGIYGYTF,TGTGCCAGCAGTGAAGTGCGGGGAATCTATGGCTACACCTTC
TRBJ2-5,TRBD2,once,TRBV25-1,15,CASREAASGGETQYF,TGTGCCAGCAGGGAGGCGGCTAGCGGGGGTGAGACCCAGTACTTC
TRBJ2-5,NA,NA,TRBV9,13,CASSVGGSGTQYF,TGTGCCAGCAGCGTGGGTGGGTCCGGGACCCAGTACTTC
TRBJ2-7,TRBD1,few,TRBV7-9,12,CAAARTGGEQYF,TGTGCCGCGGCCAGGACAGGGGGCGAGCAGTACTTC
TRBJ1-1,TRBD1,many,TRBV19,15,CASNFLDRGNTEAFF,TGTGCCAGTAATTTTTTGGACAGGGGCAACACTGAAGCTTTCTTT
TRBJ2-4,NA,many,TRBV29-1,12,CSVDMPQNIQYF,TGCAGCGTTGATATGCCCCAAAACATTCAGTACTTC
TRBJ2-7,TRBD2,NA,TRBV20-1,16,CSARDDTAGGQYEQYF,TGCAGTGCTAGAGATGATACAGCGGGAGGCCAATACGAGCAGTACTTC
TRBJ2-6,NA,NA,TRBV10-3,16,CAISEQSSSGANVLTF,TGTGCCATCAGTGAGCAGTCCTCTTCTGGGGCCAACGTCCTGACTTTC
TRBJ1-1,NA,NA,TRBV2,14,CASGSFRQDTEAFF,TGTGCCAGCGGCAGTTTTCGGCAGGACACTGAAGCTTTCTTT
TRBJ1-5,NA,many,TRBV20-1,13,CSALREGNQPQHF,TGCAGTGCTCTCCGGGAGGGCAATCAGCCCCAGCATTTT
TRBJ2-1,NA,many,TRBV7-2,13,CASKLGSYNEQFF,TGTGCCAGCAAACTAGGATCCTACAATGAGCAGTTCTTC
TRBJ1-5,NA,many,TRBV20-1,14,CSARGPYSNQPQHF,TGCAGTGCTAGAGGCCCGTATAGCAATCAGCCCCAGCATTTT
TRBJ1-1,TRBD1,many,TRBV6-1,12,CASRGGQGAAFF,TGTGCCAGCAGAGGAGGACAGGGGGCCGCTTTCTTT
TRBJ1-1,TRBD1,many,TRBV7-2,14,CASSSTGGYTEAFF,TGTGCCAGCAGCTCGACAGGGGGCTACACTGAAGCTTTCTTT
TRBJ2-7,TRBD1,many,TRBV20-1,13,CSAGRQGVFEQYF,TGCAGTGCTGGACGACAGGGGGTCTTCGAGCAGTACTTC
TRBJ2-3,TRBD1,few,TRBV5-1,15,CASSPLGQPTDTQYF,TGCGCCAGCAGCCCTCTGGGACAGCCCACAGATACGCAGTATTTT
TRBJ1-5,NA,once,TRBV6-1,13,CASSPAWDQPQHF,TGTGCCAGCAGCCCTGCATGGGATCAGCCCCAGCATTTT
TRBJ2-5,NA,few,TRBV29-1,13,CSVSQTRQETQYF,TGCAGCGTTAGCCAGACTCGCCAAGAGACCCAGTACTTC
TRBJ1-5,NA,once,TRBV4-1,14,CASSQYRSNQPQHF,TGCGCCAGCAGCCAATACAGGAGCAATCAGCCCCAGCATTTT
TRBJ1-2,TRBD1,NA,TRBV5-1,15,CASSLDLTGSYGYTF,TGCGCCAGCAGCTTGGACTTGACAGGGTCCTATGGCTACACCTTC
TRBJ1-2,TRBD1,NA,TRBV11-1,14,CASSQRGGTGGYTF,TGTGCCAGCAGCCAGCGAGGCGGGACAGGTGGCTACACCTTC
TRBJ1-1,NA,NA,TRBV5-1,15,CAGSLVFSGNTEAFF,TGCGCCGGCAGCTTGGTGTTTTCAGGGAACACTGAAGCTTTCTTT
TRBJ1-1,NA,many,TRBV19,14,CASRKGVGSTEAFF,TGTGCCAGTCGTAAGGGCGTGGGGAGTACTGAAGCTTTCTTT
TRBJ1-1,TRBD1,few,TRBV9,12,CASGDRGAEAFF,TGTGCCAGCGGGGACAGGGGCGCTGAAGCTTTCTTT
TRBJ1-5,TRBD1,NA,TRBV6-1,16,CASHKRQGESNQPQHF,TGTGCCAGCCATAAACGACAGGGGGAAAGCAATCAGCCCCAGCATTTT
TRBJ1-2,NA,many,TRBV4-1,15,CASSPHDPWGYGYTF,TGCGCCAGCAGCCCTCACGATCCCTGGGGCTATGGCTACACCTTC
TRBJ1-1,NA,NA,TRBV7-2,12,CASSLWTLEAFF,TGTGCCAGCAGCTTATGGACATTGGAGGCTTTCTTT
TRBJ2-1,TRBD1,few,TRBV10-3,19,CAISEPRFRGLEKGYEQFF,TGTGCCATCAGTGAGCCCCGATTCAGGGGGTTGGAAAAAGGCTATGAGCAGTTCTTC
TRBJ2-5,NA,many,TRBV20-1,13,CSARGTHGETQYF,TGCAGTGCTAGAGGAACCCACGGGGAGACCCAGTACTTC
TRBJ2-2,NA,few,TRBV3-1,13,CASSQLGVRELLF,TGTGCCAGCAGCCAACTCGGGGTTCGGGAGCTGCTTTTT
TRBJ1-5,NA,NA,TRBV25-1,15,CASSTTGHSNQPQHF,TGTGCCAGCAGTACGACAGGACATAGCAATCAGCCCCAGCATTTT
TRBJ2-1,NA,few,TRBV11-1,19,CASSFSSGGDRRPYNEQFF,TGTGCCAGCAGCTTCTCGTCGGGAGGCGACAGGAGACCCTACAATGAGCAGTTCTTC
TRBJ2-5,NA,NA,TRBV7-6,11,CASSVQGTQYF,TGTGCCAGCAGTGTTCAAGGGACCCAGTACTTC
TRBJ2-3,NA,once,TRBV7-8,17,CASSPRTRAATHDTQYF,TGTGCCAGCAGTCCAAGGACCCGGGCAGCTACACATGATACGCAGTATTTT
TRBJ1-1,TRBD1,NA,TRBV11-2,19,CASSLRGGRELRLGTEAFF,TGTGCCAGCAGCTTAAGAGGGGGCAGGGAGTTGAGGTTAGGAACTGAAGCTTTCTTT